The 17 T cell receptor beta chains in this list originate from one sample, sequenced in a study of blood T cells in healthy people across ages. A J-beta primer mix and a sample-barcoded 5' primer were used in a second PCR of about 7 to 12 cycles. TCRdb ran MiXCR on the 5' RACE reads and lists one entry per CDR3 protein. The sample records 1.8 million or so distinct CDR3 sequences, about two fifths being singletons. Sequenced input: blood. The receptor source for this set is a human donor in good health.

This clonotype was observed once. The V and J genes are TRBV10-3 and TRBJ2-5; tentatively, D is TRBD2 (5 bases). The CDR3 has 13 amino acids. V lost 4 bases, J lost 7 bases, and 13 bases lay in between. Germline V gene data show CDR1 as ENHRY and CDR2 as SYGVKD. The CDR3 DNA reads as TGTGCCATCAGTGCAGGAGGAGGAGGGACCCAGTACTTC. Its translation is CAISAGGGGTQYF.

This clonotype was seen more than once but under ten times. It may be a read error: a sequence one base away is much more abundant. The chain links TRBV7-9 to TRBJ2-6; D unresolved. V lost 1 base, J lost 6 bases, and 4 bases lay in between. Germline CDR1 SEHNR, CDR2 FQNEAQ (reference sequence). The CDR3 has 13 residues. The CDR3 reads CASSLGEANVLTF. The CDR3 DNA is TGTGCCAGCAGCTTAGGAGAGGCCAACGTCCTGACTTTC. Combining the CDR3 with reference TRBV7-9 and TRBJ2-6 gives the whole variable domain DTGVSQNPRHKITKRGQNVTFRCDPISEHNRLYWYRQTLGQGPEFLTYFQNEAQLEKSRLLSDRFSAERPKGSFSTLEIQRTEQGDSAMYLCASSLGEANVLTFGAGSRLTVL.

This clonotype was detected a few times. The CDR3 spells CASSSGTSVAETQYF. CDR3 bases: TGTGCCAGCAGCTCCGGGACTAGTGTTGCGGAGACCCAGTACTTC. The rearrangement links TRBV9 to TRBJ2-5; TRBD2 aligns across 8 bases. The CDR3 loop spans 15 amino acids. Germline CDR1 SGDLS, CDR2 YYNGEE. J was trimmed by 5 bases and V by 4 bases; bases with no gene match: 10.

The table lists this clonotype with a few counts. The gene calls are TRBV29-1 and TRBJ2-5; D may be TRBD1 or TRBD2 (5 bases each). CDR3 length: 12 amino acids. Germline V gene lookup returns CDR1 SQVTM and CDR2 ANQGSEA. V lost 7 bases to trimming and J lost 2 bases, with 11 bases between them. The CDR3 reads CSGGNGQETQYF. DNA of the CDR3: TGCAGCGGGGGGAACGGGCAAGAGACCCAGTACTTC.

The gene calls are TRBV20-1 and TRBJ1-4, with 8 bases fitting TRBD1. Germline V gene lookup returns CDR1 DFQATT and CDR2 SNEGSKA (reference sequence). This CDR3 comprises 14 residues. Trimming took 8 bases from V and 0 from J; bases not matched to a gene: 5. In DNA, the CDR3 is TGCAGTCCATCACAGGGGGCAACTAATGAAAAACTGTTTTTT. As protein: CSPSQGATNEKLFF.

With regard to this clonotype: Germline is not matched at one junction end, which may reflect a read error. CDR3 bases: TGTGTCATCAGCCAGGGAGGGGGAGGCAATCAGCCCCAGCATTTT. Translating it yields CVISQGGGGNQPQHF. The chain recombines TRBV10-3 with TRBJ1-5; tentative D call: TRBD1 (6 bases). Germline V gene data show CDR1 as ENHRY and CDR2 as SYGVKD. The CDR3 spans 15 residues.

The V call is TRBV20-1, the J call TRBJ1-2; 10 bases line up with TRBD1. CDR1 and CDR2 from the germline V gene are DFQATT and SNEGSKA (reference sequence). V shed 5 bases and J 4 bases; nucleotides not matched to a gene: 7. This CDR3 is built from 14 residues. The CDR3 loop reads CSAHNGQGVYGYTF. CDR3 coding DNA: TGCAGTGCTCATAACGGACAGGGGGTCTATGGCTACACCTTC.

The J gene is TRBJ1-2, the V gene TRBV3-1, with D possibly TRBD1 on 5 matching bases. This CDR3 contains 16 residues. V gave up 0 bases and J gave up 4 bases, with 15 bases separating them. Germline CDR1 LGHDT, CDR2 YNNKEL (reference sequence). The CDR3 spells CASSQDIRSTVYGYTF. CDR3 nucleotide sequence: TGTGCCAGCAGCCAAGATATAAGGTCGACAGTCTATGGCTACACCTTC. Together with reference TRBV3-1 and TRBJ1-2, the CDR3 gives the full variable domain: DTAVSQTPKYLVTQMGNDKSIKCEQNLGHDTMYWYKQDSKKFLKIMFSYNNKELIINETVPNRFSPKSPDKAHLNLHINSLELGDSAVYFCASSQDIRSTVYGYTFGSGTRLTVV.

The rearrangement links TRBV5-1 to TRBJ1-6; D uncertain. Trimming stripped 4 bases from V and 7 bases from J, with 12 bases between. This CDR3 is built from 14 residues. Germline-derived CDR1 and CDR2 are SGHRS and YFSETQ. The CDR3: CASSHHRANSPLHF. Here the CDR3 DNA reads TGCGCCAGCAGCCACCATAGGGCGAATTCACCCCTCCACTTT.

The table lists this clonotype with many counts. Its ends do not fully match the called genes, so a read error is possible. The chain has TRBV7-2 and TRBJ2-7; 9 nucleotides line up with TRBD1. Looked up from germline, CDR1 is SGHTA and CDR2 is FQGNSA. This CDR3 has 13 residues. The CDR3 is CASSLDRGGEQYF. The DNA for the CDR3 is TGCGCCAGCAGCTTGGACAGGGGAGGCGAGCAGTACTTC.

This clonotype has more than one count but fewer than ten. The chain joins TRBV5-1 to TRBJ2-5; D is unclear. V dropped 0 bases and J dropped 5 bases, with 20 bases sitting between them. The CDR3 covers 17 residues. Germline lookup yields CDR1 SGHRS and CDR2 YFSETQ. The CDR3 region has the DNA TGCGCCAGCAGCTTGGTTTTTCAGGCCGGCGAGAGGGAGACCCAGTACTTC. This translates into CASSLVFQAGERETQYF.

The chain recombines TRBV7-9 with TRBJ1-2; a weak D match, TRBD1 (6 bases). The CDR3 spans 16 residues. Trimming took 6 bases from V and 4 from J, leaving 21 bases between them. Per germline, CDR1 SEHNR and CDR2 FQNEAQ (reference sequence). For the CDR3, the DNA is TGTGCCAGCAGACCCGGACAGACCAGCCCAGTCTATGGCTACACCTTC. Encoded protein: CASRPGQTSPVYGYTF.

The chain joins TRBV20-1 to TRBJ1-2; 9 bases fit TRBD1. This CDR3 spans 14 amino acids. In germline, CDR1 is DFQATT, CDR2 SNEGSKA (reference sequence). V shed 3 bases and J 5 bases; nucleotides not matched to a gene: 7. CDR3 protein: CSASVQGARYGYTF. The CDR3 bases are TGCAGTGCTAGTGTACAGGGGGCCAGGTATGGCTACACCTTC.

This chain uses TRBV28 with TRBJ2-3, with a possible D match to TRBD2 (6 bases). Trimming removed 1 base at V and 2 bases at J, with 13 bases between. This CDR3 spans 16 amino acids. Per germline, CDR1 MDHEN and CDR2 SYDVKM. In DNA, the CDR3 is TGTGCCAGCAGTTTATTTGGGGGGTTTAACACAGATACGCAGTATTTT. Translation gives CASSLFGGFNTDTQYF.

The V and J genes are TRBV7-2 and TRBJ2-7; possible D gene TRBD1, 5 bases. This CDR3 has 15 amino acids. CDR1 SGHTA and CDR2 FQGNSA come from the germline V gene. The V end was cut by 1 base, the J end by 4 bases, with 14 bases between. The CDR3 loop reads CASSLEGFQGYEQYF. CDR3 nucleotide sequence: TGTGCCAGCAGCTTAGAGGGGTTCCAGGGATACGAGCAGTACTTC.

This clonotype was picked up a small number of times. V usage is TRBV4-1 and J usage is TRBJ2-3; 8 bases agree with TRBD2. The CDR3 extends over 16 amino acids. Germline CDR1 reads MGHRA; CDR2 reads YSYEKL. V shed 3 bases, J shed 2 bases, and the junction held 7 bases outside the gene matches. In DNA form, the CDR3 reads TGCGCCAGCAGCCATGCCGGGGGGGCCCCCACAGATACGCAGTATTTT. It codes for CASSHAGGAPTDTQYF.

This clonotype has a handful of counts. The J gene is TRBJ2-4, the V gene TRBV7-2; 10 bases align to TRBD2. The V gene end was trimmed by 0 bases and the J gene end by 5 bases; junction bases not matched to a gene: 7. CDR3 size: 17 residues. The germline V gene has CDR1 SGHTA and CDR2 FQGNSA. The CDR3 is CASSLAFSGGAENIQYF. The CDR3 DNA reads TGTGCCAGCAGCTTAGCGTTCAGCGGGGGGGCGGAAAACATTCAGTACTTC.